The 21 T cell receptor beta chains given below trace back to one sample, sequenced in a study of CD8 T cells in Susac syndrome. RNA in amounts of about 0.5 to 1 ug was reverse transcribed with random hexamers. One entry per CDR3 protein results from TCRdb running MiXCR on the immunoSEQ multiplex PCR reads. This table holds about 120,000 distinct CDR3 sequences, over 90% found once. Sequencing input: CD4+ T cells from PBMCs. The receptor set was obtained from a human donor with Susac syndrome.

The chain has TRBV5-1 and TRBJ2-2; D perhaps matches TRBD2 (6 bases). Germline V gives CDR1 SGHRS, CDR2 YFSETQ. The CDR3 consists of 15 residues. V was trimmed by 7 bases and J by 1 base, leaving 14 bases between them. The CDR3 here is CASRLGGWNTGELFF. DNA for the CDR3: TGCGCCAGCCGCCTGGGAGGTTGGAACACCGGGGAGCTGTTTTTT.

The chain uses TRBV30 and TRBJ2-1; 11 nucleotides match TRBD2. CDR3 length: 15 amino acids. The V gene end was trimmed by 6 bases and the J gene end by 3 bases; junction bases not matched to a gene: 7. CDR1 GTSNPN and CDR2 SVGIG come from the germline V gene (reference sequence). CDR3 nucleotides: TGTGCCTGCAGAAGACTAGCGGGGCTCTACAATGAGCAGTTCTTC. Translated: CACRRLAGLYNEQFF.

The CDR3 DNA reads as TGTGCCAGCAGTTTATCAGGGCGCTATGGCTACACCTTC. Protein: CASSLSGRYGYTF. The V gene is TRBV12-3 or TRBV12-4, the J gene TRBJ1-2; D is possibly TRBD1 (5 bases). The CDR3 spans 13 residues. Trimming removed 2 bases from V and 4 bases from J, with 8 bases in between.

This chain uses TRBV9 with TRBJ1-2; weak D call: TRBD1 (5 bases). Germline loops: CDR1 SGDLS, CDR2 YYNGEE. Trimming shortened V by 0 bases and J by 4 bases, and 10 bases separated the two germline ends. The CDR3 runs to 14 residues. CDR3 bases: TGTGCCAGCAGCGTAGAACAGGCCCCCTATGGCTACACCTTC. As protein: CASSVEQAPYGYTF.

The chain couples TRBV20-1 to TRBJ1-2; D might be TRBD1 (6 bases). Germline V gene sequence: CDR1 DFQATT, CDR2 SNEGSKA (reference sequence). The CDR3 has 14 residues. V lost 5 bases to trimming and J lost 4 bases, with 17 bases between them. The CDR3 nucleotides are TGCAGTGCTGGGGACGGGGGCCCGGGCTATGGCTACACCTTC. Translating it yields CSAGDGGPGYGYTF.

The J gene is TRBJ2-2, the V gene TRBV11-2, with D hard to call. The CDR3 is 16 residues long. With 4 bases removed from V and 0 bases from J, the gap between germline ends came to 12 bases. CDR1 SGHAT and CDR2 FQNNGV come from the germline V gene. CDR3 sequence: CASSSYWTSNTGELFF. The CDR3 nucleotides are TGTGCCAGCAGCTCCTATTGGACCTCGAACACCGGGGAGCTGTTTTTT.

The chain is built from TRBV25-1 and TRBJ2-7; 8 nucleotides align to TRBD2. The CDR3 is 12 residues long. The ends lost 2 bases at V and 13 bases at J; junction bases unmatched: 7. CDR1 and CDR2 from the germline V gene are MGHDK and SYGVNS. CDR3 sequence reads: CASSEQGLVPYF. The CDR3 nucleotides are TGTGCCAGCAGTGAACAGGGACTAGTTCCATACTTC.

This chain uses TRBV15 with TRBJ2-3; D is perhaps TRBD1 (6 bases). Looked up from germline, CDR1 is LNHNV and CDR2 is YYDKDF (reference sequence). CDR3 length: 14 residues. Deletions cut 6 bases from V and 0 bases from J, with 10 bases between. CDR3 amino acids: CATRAGASTDTQYF. The CDR3 DNA is TGTGCCACCAGGGCAGGGGCTAGCACAGATACGCAGTATTTT.

This clonotype was seen just once. J is TRBJ2-7 and V is TRBV5-1; possible D gene TRBD2, 5 bases. CDR1 and CDR2 (germline): SGHRS, YFSETQ. V was trimmed by 6 bases and J by 5 bases, leaving 12 bases between them. This CDR3 is built from 12 residues. DNA of the CDR3: TGCGCCAGCACCTCCTTGGGAGACGAGCAGTACTTC. Amino acids: CASTSLGDEQYF. Looking up the rest from reference TRBV5-1 and TRBJ2-7 gives the full variable domain: KAGVTQTPRYLIKTRGQQVTLSCSPISGHRSVSWYQQTPGQGLQFLFEYFSETQRNKGNFPGRFSGRQFSNSRSEMNVSTLELGDSALYLCASTSLGDEQYFGPGTRLTVT.

The rearrangement links TRBV29-1 to TRBJ2-3; 8 bases are a match to TRBD2. Trimming took 6 bases from V and 4 from J; bases not matched to a gene: 6. This CDR3 has 13 amino acids. CDR1 and CDR2 from the germline V gene are SQVTM and ANQGSEA. The CDR3 bases are TGCAGCGTCGGGACTAGAGTAGCAGATACGCAGTATTTT. Its translation is CSVGTRVADTQYF.

A single count supports this clonotype. The chain has TRBV5-1 and TRBJ2-2, with TRBD1 as a possible D gene (8 bases). The CDR3 sequence is 15 residues long. The germline V and J ends were trimmed by 4 bases and 6 bases, with 16 bases remaining between them. In germline, CDR1 is SGHRS, CDR2 YFSETQ. The CDR3, as DNA: TGCGCCAGCAGCACGGGGGGACAGGCGGCCGGGGAGCTGTTTTTT. Translation: CASSTGGQAAGELFF.

This chain connects TRBV7-2 to TRBJ2-1; 9 positions match TRBD2. CDR3 length: 17 residues. With 2 bases clipped from V and 8 bases from J, the junction kept 13 bases outside the gene matches. CDR1 is SGHTA and CDR2 is FQGNSA in the germline V gene. The CDR3 sequence is CASSLWSSGDPRDEQFF. CDR3 in DNA: TGTGCCAGCAGCTTATGGTCTAGCGGGGACCCCCGCGATGAGCAGTTCTTC.

The rearrangement links TRBV5-1 to TRBJ1-2, with D perhaps TRBD1 (5 bases). The ends were cut back, 3 bases at V and 0 bases at J, with 12 bases in the middle. Per the germline V gene, CDR1 is SGHRS and CDR2 is YFSETQ. The CDR3 has 15 residues. This chain's CDR3 is CASSWGRTANYGYTF. CDR3 in DNA: TGCGCCAGCAGCTGGGGGAGGACCGCTAACTATGGCTACACCTTC. Filled out from reference TRBV5-1 and TRBJ1-2, the complete variable domain reads KAGVTQTPRYLIKTRGQQVTLSCSPISGHRSVSWYQQTPGQGLQFLFEYFSETQRNKGNFPGRFSGRQFSNSRSEMNVSTLELGDSALYLCASSWGRTANYGYTFGSGTRLTVV.

The chain has TRBV12-3 or TRBV12-4 and TRBJ1-1, with 7 bases lining up with TRBD1. The CDR3 contains 15 residues. The V and J ends lost 5 bases and 5 bases, in that order; junction bases with no gene match: 11. Here the CDR3 reads CASSATIQGWTEAFF. The DNA of the CDR3 is TGTGCCAGCAGTGCCACCATACAGGGGTGGACTGAAGCTTTCTTT.

The CDR3 region is CSAQQVGYEQFF. DNA of the CDR3: TGCAGCGCACAACAGGTTGGCTATGAGCAGTTCTTC. The chain joins TRBV29-1 to TRBJ2-1; perhaps TRBD1 as D (5 bases). The V and J ends lost 7 bases and 8 bases respectively, with 15 bases between them. CDR3 length equals 12 residues. Germline CDR1 reads SQVTM; CDR2 reads ANQGSEA.

The chain links TRBV5-1 to TRBJ1-2; a weak D match, TRBD1 (5 bases). V shed 4 bases and J shed 5 bases, with 12 bases lying between them. Germline-derived CDR1 and CDR2 are SGHRS and YFSETQ. This CDR3 comprises 13 residues. In nucleotides, the CDR3 is TGCGCCAGCAGCCGAGGGACGAAGTATGGCTACACCTTC. It encodes CASSRGTKYGYTF.

V usage is TRBV30 and J usage is TRBJ1-1; D call uncertain. Trimming took off 2 bases at V and 1 base at J, with 8 bases between the two ends. Germline assignment: CDR1 GTSNPN and CDR2 SVGIG (reference sequence). This CDR3 contains 13 residues. The CDR3 region has the DNA TGTGCCTGGAGTTCCGCAGGGAACACTGAAGCTTTCTTT. It is translated as CAWSSAGNTEAFF.

The chain carries TRBV5-1 and TRBJ2-7; 11 nucleotides line up with TRBD2. The germline CDR1 and CDR2 sequences are SGHRS and YFSETQ. The junction had 10 bases not matched to a gene; V was cut back by 4 bases and J by 4 bases. The CDR3 runs to 16 residues. CDR3 region: CASSIHPTSGSYEQYF. CDR3 nucleotides: TGCGCCAGCAGCATCCACCCCACTAGCGGGAGTTACGAGCAGTACTTC.

The chain carries TRBV28 and TRBJ2-3, with D uncertain. The CDR3 extends over 13 amino acids. CDR1 is MDHEN and CDR2 is SYDVKM in the germline V gene. The V end was cut by 5 bases, the J end by 1 base, with 7 bases between. The CDR3 region is CASSVPGTDTQYF. In DNA, the CDR3 is TGTGCCAGCAGTGTACCAGGCACAGATACGCAGTATTTT.

This clonotype was recorded only once. The chain couples TRBV12-3 or TRBV12-4 to TRBJ1-2, with no clear D. The CDR3 spans 12 residues. Trimming stripped 2 bases from V and 4 bases from J, with 5 bases between. Written as DNA, the CDR3 is TGTGCCAGCAGTTTAAGCCTCTATGGCTACACCTTC. Its protein is CASSLSLYGYTF.

The chain recombines TRBV12-3 or TRBV12-4 with TRBJ1-1; tentatively, D is TRBD1 (5 bases). The CDR3 is made up of 13 amino acids. Trimming removed 5 bases at V and 7 bases at J, with 14 bases between. CDR3 protein: CASSQQVRNEAFF. The CDR3 nucleotides are TGTGCCAGCAGTCAACAGGTCCGAAATGAAGCTTTCTTT.